Below, one T cell receptor beta chain is given with its context. The specificity of this receptor is unknown. No base-level quality is on record; no much larger clone is a single base apart. The entry originates in a study of control samples from healthy donors and cancer patients (dated by TCRdb to 2019 to 2021). The CDR3 measures 15 amino acids from cysteine to valine. Just CDR3 DNA is preserved here, 45 bases in frame from base 1. V lost 0 bases and J lost 2 bases; the stretch between them is 11 bases long. CDR1 MGHRA and CDR2 YSYEKL are derived from the germline V gene. Libraries were prepared through the immunoSEQ multiplex PCR assay. The clones in this table, taken by TCRdb from immuneACCESS, are in-frame only. Not every clone is retained; where verified, under half of the shortfall comes from an unresolved V gene, and the cause of the rest is unknown. In this sample the table shows under 80,000 clones, less than 95% of which occur a single time. Approximately 3% of the sample comes from the top ten.

In this chain, TRBV4-1 is recombined with TRBJ2-7, and possibly TRBD1, on 5 matching bases. This TCR was recovered from a woman younger than 45 in good health. Sequencing used blood. The DNA sequence is given as TGCGCCAGCAGCCAAGATGGCAGGGATCCCTACGAGCAGTACGTC. Its translation reads: CASSQDGRDPYEQYV.